Sequencing of this TCR beta chain was carried out in a study of cytomegalovirus exposure and HLA in healthy donors. General study findings and limits: There were 164 TCR beta chains listed as cytomegalovirus-associated. A later analysis, which compared TCR beta chains of equal frequency, found the HLA-associated ones more clonally expanded. There were some V segments, including TRBV6-2 and TRBV6-3, excluded as indistinguishable.

V dropped 2 bases and J dropped 7; count of bases not matched to a gene: 12. CDR1 is SGHAT and CDR2 is FQDESV in the germline V gene (reference sequence). CDR3 size: 16 residues. Notes on this clone: Its antigen is currently unknown.

Use of 60 Vbeta and 13 Jbeta primers characterized the PCR. Here immunoSEQ multiplex PCR was the method, and the copy in TCRdb shows in-frame clones only, minus some. The profile shows about 190,000 clones, roughly 80% of them singletons. Sequencing input: PBMCs. The chain links TRBV11-1 to TRBJ2-7; 9 bases map to TRBD2. The TCR originated in a boy between 10 and 17 years old in good health and CMV-seronegative. The CDR3 loop reads CASSLRAGGLPREQYF. Written as DNA, the CDR3 is TGTGCCAGCAGCTTAAGAGCGGGGGGCCTTCCGAGGGAGCAGTACTTC.